This TCR beta chain was recovered during a study of blood T cell repertoires in COVID-19. Turning to the study itself: PBMCs, B-cell-depleted T cells, or T cells provided the cDNA or gDNA that made up the material.

Authors' data handling: Researchers report that nucleated cell counts were estimated from reference gene primer amplification. Assay used: immunoSEQ multiplex PCR; TCRdb lists only in-frame clones, some missing. That table is the source of V, J and clone size, and D and trimming were worked out from the DNA. The repertoire holds fewer than 350,000 clones, with roughly nine tenths as singletons. The CDR3 runs to 14 residues. Losses at the gene ends were 1 base for V and 1 base for J; bases not matched to a gene: 4. Germline CDR1 GTSNPN, CDR2 SVGIG (reference sequence). The TCR originated in a man in his forties with active or convalescent COVID-19. This rearrangement joins TRBV30 to TRBJ2-7; 7 bases align to TRBD2. The specimen was peripheral blood. The CDR3 DNA follows: TGTGCCTGGAGTGCCGGCGGGGGATCCTACGAGCAGTACTTC. It encodes CAWSAGGGSYEQYF.